Included here is one TCR beta chain sequence, with context. Its cognate antigen is unknown. This specimen comes from a study of tumor-infiltrating lymphocytes in localized non-small cell lung cancer. Study in general: Some samples were collected after neoadjuvant chemotherapy; smokers, never-smokers and several histologies were included. Study conclusions and caveats: IM1 and IM2 tumors showed no difference in T-cell fraction.

TCRdb keeps only in-frame clones here, not all; method: immunoSEQ multiplex PCR. The table records approximately 9,500 clones, about two thirds of them present only once. The sample taken for sequencing was lung tumor tissue. The sequence came from a human donor with non-small cell lung cancer.

CDR3: CASSLGQGGSANYGYTF. CDR3 DNA sequence: TGTGCCAGCAGCTTGGGACAGGGTGGATCCGCTAACTATGGCTACACCTTC. The rearrangement joins TRBV11-3 to TRBJ1-2, with 9 bases aligning to TRBD1. V lost 3 bases to trimming and J lost 0 bases; unmatched junction nucleotides: 8. This CDR3 contains 17 residues. CDR1 is SGHNT and CDR2 is YENEEA in the germline V gene.